This TCR beta chain was sequenced in a study of T cell responses to AZD1222 COVID-19 vaccine. Study-wide results and caveats: Vaccination with two AZD1222 doses was followed by a rise in Spike-specific TCR breadth and depth. Regions 160-218 and 743-854 held dominance among vaccine-associated CD4 TCRs, which spanned spike. The donor cohort was predominantly white British with a female majority, and clonal diversity may have been underestimated. Only after the peak T cell response were repertoires sampled.

The V and J ends lost 4 bases and 7 bases, in that order; junction bases with no gene match: 6. The CDR3 extends over 14 amino acids. Germline CDR1 is SGHNT and CDR2 is YYREEE (reference sequence). This clone appeared a few times. The antigen remains undetermined. Profiled with immunoSEQ multiplex PCR; TCRdb holds only in-frame clones, not every one. Of tens of thousands of clones in the sample, 80% are singletons; the top ten hold around 20%. The receptor was isolated from an adult in good health. The chain links TRBV5-4 to TRBJ2-1; 9 nucleotides match TRBD1. Here the sequenced sample was peripheral blood, taken on day 0 of AZD1222 vaccination. CDR3 DNA: TGTGCCAGCAGCAGACCGGGACAGGGTAATGAGCAGTTCTTC. This codes for CASSRPGQGNEQFF.